The T cell receptor beta chain described here comes from a study of cytomegalovirus exposure and HLA in healthy donors. Whole-study results and caveats: Follow-up analysis later connected one missense variant in DCLRE1C with trimming of TCR beta V- and J-genes.

For this clone: The antigen is not known.

V shed 10 bases and J shed 3 bases, with 21 bases lying between them. Per the germline V gene, CDR1 is MNHNS and CDR2 is SASEGT. The CDR3 spans 15 residues. With 60 Vbeta and 13 Jbeta primers, the PCR was carried out. TCRdb's table, derived via immunoSEQ multiplex PCR, lists solely in-frame clones and lacks some. The sample includes about 120,000 clones, around four fifths of them seen just once. This chain joins TRBV6-1 and TRBJ1-1, with a possible D match to TRBD1 (5 bases). Sample: PBMCs. This sequence was found in a man aged 25-45 years in good health and CMV-seropositive. CDR3 amino acids: CATQGRVLGDTEAFF. Written as DNA, the CDR3 is TGTGCCACCCAGGGTAGGGTTCTGGGTGACACTGAAGCTTTCTTT.